The T cell receptor (beta chain) under discussion was sequenced for a study of T cell responses to AZD1222 COVID-19 vaccine. Overall study: Combined were second doses at about 4 or about 12 weeks. Study conclusions and caveats: Regions left unmutated in variants are reportedly the target of nearly half of spike-specific TCRs. CD4 TCRs covered the whole spike, strongest at regions 160-218 and 743-854.

Using immunoSEQ multiplex PCR, the repertoire was profiled, and TCRdb retains in-frame clones only, with some absent. The data hold 90,000 to 120,000 clones, with approximately 87% observed a single time. To note about this clone: Its antigen is not known.

CDR1 and CDR2 (germline): SQVTM, ANQGSEA. The CDR3 is 11 residues long. V lost 7 bases to trimming and J lost 4 bases; unmatched junction nucleotides: 1. This chain links TRBV29-1 with TRBJ1-3; TRBD1 agrees at 7 bases. The receptor was isolated from an adult in good health. Sequencing used peripheral blood, obtained on day 0 of AZD1222 vaccination. For the CDR3, the DNA is TGCAGCGGGGGACAGGGAAACACCATATATTTT. As protein: CSGGQGNTIYF.